This T cell receptor (beta chain) appears in the sequencing data of a study of response to subunit inactivated influenza vaccine. A word on this clonotype: What it binds is not known.

Trimming shortened V by 7 bases and J by 4 bases, and 14 bases separated the two germline ends. The CDR3 covers 13 residues. The germline V gene encodes CDR1 MNHEY and CDR2 SVGEGT. Study-level points and caveats: The authors suggested that every seasonal influenza vaccination recruits few new T cells.

In TCRdb, the RT-PCR reads were re-called with MiXCR into one record per CDR3 protein. The repertoire holds 450,000 to 700,000 distinct CDR3 sequences, with 12% to 15% as singletons. The rearrangement joins TRBV6-2 or TRBV6-3 to TRBJ2-7; D is uncertain. The source material was PBMCs from blood, sampled about 11 days after vaccination. This clonotype was sampled from a man aged 45-60 years who received an inactivated influenza vaccine. CDR3 residues: CASTDAILYEQYF. The CDR3 DNA follows: TGTGCCAGCACCGATGCGATCCTTTACGAGCAGTACTTC.